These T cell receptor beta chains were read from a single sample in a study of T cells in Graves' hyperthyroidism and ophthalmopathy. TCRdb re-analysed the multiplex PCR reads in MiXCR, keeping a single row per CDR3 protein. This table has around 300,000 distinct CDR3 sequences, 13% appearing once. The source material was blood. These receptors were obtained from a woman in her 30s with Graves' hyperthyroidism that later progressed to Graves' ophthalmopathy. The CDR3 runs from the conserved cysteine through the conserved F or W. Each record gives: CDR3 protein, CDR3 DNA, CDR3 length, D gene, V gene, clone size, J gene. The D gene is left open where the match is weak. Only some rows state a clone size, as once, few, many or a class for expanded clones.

CDR3aa: CASSKLPGQGNEQFF; CDR3nt: TGCGCCAGCAGTAAATTACCGGGACAGGGGAATGAGCAGTTCTTC; len: 15; d_gene: TRBD1; v_gene: TRBV5-1; abundance: NA; j_gene: TRBJ2-1
CDR3aa: CASGLAHYEQYF; CDR3nt: TGTGCCAGCGGGCTAGCGCACTACGAGCAGTACTTC; len: 12; d_gene: NA; v_gene: TRBV6-1; abundance: many; j_gene: TRBJ2-7
CDR3aa: CASSLGITKGQIFYEQYF; CDR3nt: TGTGCCAGCAGCTTAGGAATTACAAAGGGACAAATATTCTACGAGCAGTACTTC; len: 18; d_gene: NA; v_gene: TRBV7-3; abundance: many; j_gene: TRBJ2-7
CDR3aa: CASSFIGTNYEQYF; CDR3nt: TGTGCCAGCAGTTTCATTGGGACAAACTACGAGCAGTACTTC; len: 14; d_gene: NA; v_gene: TRBV28; abundance: many; j_gene: TRBJ2-7
CDR3aa: CASKYLNTGELFF; CDR3nt: TGTGCCAGCAAATACCTCAACACCGGGGAGCTGTTTTTT; len: 13; d_gene: NA; v_gene: TRBV28; abundance: many; j_gene: TRBJ2-2
CDR3aa: CASSMGRGRMGKLETQYF; CDR3nt: TGTGCCAGTAGTATGGGCAGGGGGCGCATGGGGAAGTTGGAGACCCAGTACTTC; len: 18; d_gene: TRBD1; v_gene: TRBV19; abundance: few; j_gene: TRBJ2-5
CDR3aa: CASSLERAAKNIQYF; CDR3nt: TGTGCCAGCAGTTTAGAAAGGGCAGCGAAAAACATTCAGTACTTC; len: 15; d_gene: NA; v_gene: TRBV28; abundance: many; j_gene: TRBJ2-4
CDR3aa: CAWSVGATVTEAFF; CDR3nt: TGTGCCTGGAGTGTTGGAGCAACGGTCACTGAAGCTTTCTTT; len: 14; d_gene: NA; v_gene: TRBV30; abundance: many; j_gene: TRBJ1-1
CDR3aa: CASSLAEDTEAFF; CDR3nt: TGTGCCAGCAGCTTAGCCGAGGACACTGAAGCTTTCTTT; len: 13; d_gene: NA; v_gene: TRBV7-6; abundance: many; j_gene: TRBJ1-1
CDR3aa: CASGYTGISSGNTIYF; CDR3nt: TGTGCCAGCGGATACACAGGGATTTCCTCTGGAAACACCATATATTTT; len: 16; d_gene: NA; v_gene: TRBV7-9; abundance: many; j_gene: TRBJ1-3
CDR3aa: CASSYTDGETQYF; CDR3nt: TGTGCCAGCAGTTACACAGACGGGGAGACCCAGTACTTC; len: 13; d_gene: NA; v_gene: TRBV6-5; abundance: many; j_gene: TRBJ2-5
CDR3aa: CASSLGLMAGGPPNTQYF; CDR3nt: TGTGCCAGCAGCTTAGGGTTAATGGCGGGAGGGCCCCCTAATACGCAGTATTTT; len: 18; d_gene: TRBD2; v_gene: TRBV7-2; abundance: NA; j_gene: TRBJ2-3
CDR3aa: CASSQDLAGQETQYF; CDR3nt: TGCGCCAGCAGCCAAGACCTAGCGGGGCAAGAGACCCAGTACTTC; len: 15; d_gene: TRBD2; v_gene: TRBV4-3; abundance: few; j_gene: TRBJ2-5
CDR3aa: CAWSTGTGNTIYF; CDR3nt: TGTGCCTGGAGTACAGGGACTGGAAACACCATATATTTT; len: 13; d_gene: NA; v_gene: TRBV30; abundance: few; j_gene: TRBJ1-3
CDR3aa: CSGIQETQYF; CDR3nt: TGCAGTGGCATTCAAGAGACCCAGTACTTC; len: 10; d_gene: NA; v_gene: TRBV20-1; abundance: many; j_gene: TRBJ2-5
CDR3aa: CASSEQTDQPQHF; CDR3nt: TGTGCCAGCAGCGAACAGACGGATCAGCCCCAGCATTTT; len: 13; d_gene: NA; v_gene: TRBV6-1; abundance: many; j_gene: TRBJ1-5
CDR3aa: CASMPSPRSGANVLTF; CDR3nt: TGTGCCAGTATGCCTTCCCCCCGCTCTGGGGCCAACGTCCTGACTTTC; len: 16; d_gene: NA; v_gene: TRBV19; abundance: NA; j_gene: TRBJ2-6
CDR3aa: CAWSVEPGPGTGGHEQYF; CDR3nt: TGTGCCTGGAGTGTAGAACCGGGGCCAGGGACAGGGGGCCACGAGCAGTACTTC; len: 18; d_gene: TRBD1; v_gene: TRBV30; abundance: many; j_gene: TRBJ2-7
CDR3aa: CSATRGEQYF; CDR3nt: TGCAGTGCTACGAGGGGCGAGCAGTACTTC; len: 10; d_gene: NA; v_gene: TRBV20-1; abundance: many; j_gene: TRBJ2-7
CDR3aa: CASTLKGANTEAFF; CDR3nt: TGTGCCAGTACCTTGAAAGGGGCGAACACTGAAGCTTTCTTT; len: 14; d_gene: NA; v_gene: TRBV19; abundance: many; j_gene: TRBJ1-1
CDR3aa: CAWSVLAGVGETQYF; CDR3nt: TGTGCCTGGAGTGTACTGGCGGGAGTGGGAGAGACCCAGTACTTC; len: 15; d_gene: TRBD2; v_gene: TRBV30; abundance: many; j_gene: TRBJ2-5
CDR3aa: CASSYPTSGYYEQYF; CDR3nt: TGTGCCAGCAGTTACCCGACTAGCGGGTACTACGAGCAGTACTTC; len: 15; d_gene: TRBD2; v_gene: TRBV6-2/TRBV6-3; abundance: many; j_gene: TRBJ2-7
CDR3aa: CASSALAGFYNEQFF; CDR3nt: TGCGCCAGCAGCGCTCTAGCGGGGTTCTACAATGAGCAGTTCTTC; len: 15; d_gene: TRBD2; v_gene: TRBV4-3; abundance: NA; j_gene: TRBJ2-1
CDR3aa: CASSSGPSGIFADTQYF; CDR3nt: TGTGCCAGCTCGTCAGGGCCGAGCGGGATATTTGCAGATACGCAGTATTTT; len: 17; d_gene: TRBD2; v_gene: TRBV18; abundance: many; j_gene: TRBJ2-3
CDR3aa: CASSLGVFSYEQYF; CDR3nt: TGTGCCAGCAGCTTAGGTGTCTTCTCCTACGAGCAGTACTTC; len: 14; d_gene: NA; v_gene: TRBV7-8; abundance: many; j_gene: TRBJ2-7
CDR3aa: CATSDLLGGGGNEQFF; CDR3nt: TGTGCCACCAGTGATCTGTTAGGGGGAGGAGGAAATGAGCAGTTCTTC; len: 16; d_gene: NA; v_gene: TRBV24-1; abundance: NA; j_gene: TRBJ2-1
CDR3aa: CASSFREVYGYTF; CDR3nt: TGTGCCAGCAGTTTTCGAGAAGTCTATGGCTACACCTTC; len: 13; d_gene: NA; v_gene: TRBV28; abundance: few; j_gene: TRBJ1-2
CDR3aa: CASSTLAGGNNEQFF; CDR3nt: TGTGCCAGCAGCACCCTAGCGGGGGGTAACAATGAGCAGTTCTTC; len: 15; d_gene: TRBD2; v_gene: TRBV13; abundance: many; j_gene: TRBJ2-1
CDR3aa: CASSSAGPLNSPLHF; CDR3nt: TGTGCCAGCAGCTCGGCGGGCCCGCTTAATTCACCCCTCCACTTT; len: 15; d_gene: NA; v_gene: TRBV28; abundance: many; j_gene: TRBJ1-6
CDR3aa: CASSSPVGTWFF; CDR3nt: TGTGCCAGCAGCTCGCCGGTCGGGACGTGGTTCTTC; len: 12; d_gene: NA; v_gene: TRBV7-2; abundance: NA; j_gene: TRBJ2-1
CDR3aa: CASSPDQDTQYF; CDR3nt: TGTGCCAGCAGTCCTGATCAAGATACGCAGTATTTT; len: 12; d_gene: NA; v_gene: TRBV27; abundance: NA; j_gene: TRBJ2-3
CDR3aa: CASSPTGPTEAFF; CDR3nt: TGTGCCAGCAGCCCCACAGGACCCACTGAAGCTTTCTTT; len: 13; d_gene: NA; v_gene: TRBV9; abundance: few; j_gene: TRBJ1-1
CDR3aa: CASSLGYETQYF; CDR3nt: TGTGCCAGCAGCTTAGGTTACGAGACCCAGTACTTC; len: 12; d_gene: NA; v_gene: TRBV7-9; abundance: NA; j_gene: TRBJ2-5
CDR3aa: CASRILDRDGGKLFF; CDR3nt: TGTGCCAGCAGGATCCTCGACAGGGATGGAGGAAAACTGTTTTTT; len: 15; d_gene: TRBD1; v_gene: TRBV6-1; abundance: many; j_gene: TRBJ1-4
CDR3aa: CATSDAGNTDTQYF; CDR3nt: TGTGCCACCAGTGATGCGGGAAACACAGATACGCAGTATTTT; len: 14; d_gene: NA; v_gene: TRBV24-1; abundance: many; j_gene: TRBJ2-3
CDR3aa: CASLPRVSTDTQYF; CDR3nt: TGTGCCAGCCTCCCAAGGGTTAGCACAGATACGCAGTATTTT; len: 14; d_gene: NA; v_gene: TRBV7-9; abundance: NA; j_gene: TRBJ2-3
CDR3aa: CASSLTGASSDTQYF; CDR3nt: TGTGCCAGCAGCCTGACAGGGGCCTCCTCAGATACGCAGTATTTT; len: 15; d_gene: TRBD1; v_gene: TRBV7-2; abundance: many; j_gene: TRBJ2-3